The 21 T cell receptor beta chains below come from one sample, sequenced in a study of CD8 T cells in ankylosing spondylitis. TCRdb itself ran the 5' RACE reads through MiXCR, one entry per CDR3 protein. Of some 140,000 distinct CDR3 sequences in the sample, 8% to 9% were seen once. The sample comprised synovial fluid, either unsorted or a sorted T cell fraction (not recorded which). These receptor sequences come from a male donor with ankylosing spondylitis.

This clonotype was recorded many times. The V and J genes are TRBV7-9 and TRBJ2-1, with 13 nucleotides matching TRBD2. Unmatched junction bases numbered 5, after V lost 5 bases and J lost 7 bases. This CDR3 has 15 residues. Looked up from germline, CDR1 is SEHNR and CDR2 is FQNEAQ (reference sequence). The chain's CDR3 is CASSLPGLAGNEQFF. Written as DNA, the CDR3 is TGTGCCAGCAGCCTTCCGGGACTAGCGGGAAATGAGCAGTTCTTC.

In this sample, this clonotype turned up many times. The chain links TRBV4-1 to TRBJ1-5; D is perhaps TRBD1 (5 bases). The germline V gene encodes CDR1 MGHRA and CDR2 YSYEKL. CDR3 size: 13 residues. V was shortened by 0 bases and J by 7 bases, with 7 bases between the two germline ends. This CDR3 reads CASSQERDQPQHF. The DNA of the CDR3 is TGCGCCAGCAGCCAAGAAAGGGACCAGCCCCAGCATTTT.

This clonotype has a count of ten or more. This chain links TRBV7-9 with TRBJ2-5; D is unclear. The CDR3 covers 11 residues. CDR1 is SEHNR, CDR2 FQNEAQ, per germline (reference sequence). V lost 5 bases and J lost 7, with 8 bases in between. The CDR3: CASSPSGTQYF. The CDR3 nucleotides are TGTGCCAGCAGCCCCTCCGGGACCCAGTACTTC.

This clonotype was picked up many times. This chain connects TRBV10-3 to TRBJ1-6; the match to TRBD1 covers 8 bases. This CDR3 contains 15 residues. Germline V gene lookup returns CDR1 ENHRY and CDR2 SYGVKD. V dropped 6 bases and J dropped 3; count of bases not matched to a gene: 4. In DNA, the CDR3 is TGTGCCATCAGCCCTGGACAGGGCTATAATTCACCCCTCCACTTT. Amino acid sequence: CAISPGQGYNSPLHF.

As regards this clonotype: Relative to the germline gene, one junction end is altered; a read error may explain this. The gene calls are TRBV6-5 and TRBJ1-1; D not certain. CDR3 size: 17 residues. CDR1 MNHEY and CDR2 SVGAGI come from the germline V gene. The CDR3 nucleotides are TGTGCCAGCAGTTGGGCCTCGGGCCTTGGACTGAACGCTGAAGCTTTCTTT. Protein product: CASSWASGLGLNAEAFF.

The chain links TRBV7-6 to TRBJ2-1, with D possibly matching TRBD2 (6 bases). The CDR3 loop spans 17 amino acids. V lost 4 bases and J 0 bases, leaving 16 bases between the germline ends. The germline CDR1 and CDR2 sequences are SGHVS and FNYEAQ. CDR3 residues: CASSSRGAGLSYNEQFF. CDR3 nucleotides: TGTGCCAGCAGCTCGAGGGGCGCGGGGCTCTCCTACAATGAGCAGTTCTTC.

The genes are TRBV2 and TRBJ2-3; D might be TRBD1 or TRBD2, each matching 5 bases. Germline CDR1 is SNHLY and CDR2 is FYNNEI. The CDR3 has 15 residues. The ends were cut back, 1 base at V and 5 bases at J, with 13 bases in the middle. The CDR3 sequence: CASSEGGPWGDTQYF. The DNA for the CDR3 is TGTGCCAGCAGTGAAGGGGGACCATGGGGAGATACGCAGTATTTT.

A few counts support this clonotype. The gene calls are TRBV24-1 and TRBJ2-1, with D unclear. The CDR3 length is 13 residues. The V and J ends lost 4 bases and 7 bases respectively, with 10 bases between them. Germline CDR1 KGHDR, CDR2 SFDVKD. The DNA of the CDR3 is TGTGCCACCAGTGACTCCGACGTAAATGAGCAGTTCTTC. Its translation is CATSDSDVNEQFF.

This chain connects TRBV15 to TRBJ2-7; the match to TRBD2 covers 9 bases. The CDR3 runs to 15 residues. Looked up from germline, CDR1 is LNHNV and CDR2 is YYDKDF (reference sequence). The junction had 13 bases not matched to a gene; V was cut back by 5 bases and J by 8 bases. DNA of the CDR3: TGTGCCACCAGCCGTGAGGGACTAGCTCCTAACAAGCAGTACTTC. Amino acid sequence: CATSREGLAPNKQYF.

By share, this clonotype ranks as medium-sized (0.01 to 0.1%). This CDR3 is CASSQGRASDHYNEQFF. DNA for the CDR3: TGCGCCAGCAGCCAGGGACGAGCTAGCGACCACTACAATGAGCAGTTCTTC. V gene TRBV4-3 combines with J gene TRBJ2-1, with TRBD2 as a possible D gene (6 bases). Between the trimmed V and J ends, which lost 3 bases and 3 bases, there was a span of 18 bases. Germline V gene sequence: CDR1 LGHNA, CDR2 YSLEER. The CDR3 covers 17 residues.

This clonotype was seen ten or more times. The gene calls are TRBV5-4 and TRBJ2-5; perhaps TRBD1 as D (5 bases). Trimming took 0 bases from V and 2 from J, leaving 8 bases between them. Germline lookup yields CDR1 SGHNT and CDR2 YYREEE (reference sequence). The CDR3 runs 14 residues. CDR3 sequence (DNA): TGTGCCAGCAGCTTGGCAGGGATACAAGAGACCCAGTACTTC. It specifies CASSLAGIQETQYF.

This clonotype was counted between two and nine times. The CDR3 nucleotides are TGTGCCAGCAGCTTAGTTTCTACCTATAATTCACCCCTCCACTTT. It encodes CASSLVSTYNSPLHF. The chain carries TRBV5-4 and TRBJ1-6; D ambiguous. The CDR3 loop spans 15 amino acids. Germline CDR1 SGHNT, CDR2 YYREEE (reference sequence). Trimming stripped 2 bases from V and 2 bases from J, with 8 bases between.

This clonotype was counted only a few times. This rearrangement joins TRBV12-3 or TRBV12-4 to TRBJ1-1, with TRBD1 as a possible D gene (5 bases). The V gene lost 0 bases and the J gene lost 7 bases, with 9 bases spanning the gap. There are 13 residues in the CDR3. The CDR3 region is CASSLAGAVEAFF. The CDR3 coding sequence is TGTGCCAGCAGTTTAGCAGGGGCCGTTGAAGCTTTCTTT.

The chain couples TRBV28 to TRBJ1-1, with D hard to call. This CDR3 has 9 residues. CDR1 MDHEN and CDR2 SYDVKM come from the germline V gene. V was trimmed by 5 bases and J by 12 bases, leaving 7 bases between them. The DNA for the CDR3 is TGTGCCAGCAGTCCCCCAACTTTCTTT. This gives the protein CASSPPTFF.

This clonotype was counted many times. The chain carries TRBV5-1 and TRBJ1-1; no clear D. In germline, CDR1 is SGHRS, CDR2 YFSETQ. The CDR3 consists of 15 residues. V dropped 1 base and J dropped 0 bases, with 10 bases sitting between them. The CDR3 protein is CASSLRPGMNTEAFF. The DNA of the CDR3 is TGCGCCAGCAGCTTGCGTCCGGGAATGAACACTGAAGCTTTCTTT.

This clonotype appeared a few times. CDR3 sequence: CASSPGHETYNSPLHF. CDR3 bases: TGCGCCAGCAGCCCGGGACACGAGACCTATAATTCACCCCTCCACTTT. V and J are TRBV5-1 and TRBJ1-6; D is possibly TRBD1 (6 bases). This CDR3 has 16 residues. CDR1 and CDR2 from the germline V gene are SGHRS and YFSETQ. Trimming stripped 4 bases from V and 2 bases from J, with 13 bases between. Using reference TRBV5-1 and TRBJ1-6 for the parts outside the CDR3, the full variable domain is KAGVTQTPRYLIKTRGQQVTLSCSPISGHRSVSWYQQTPGQGLQFLFEYFSETQRNKGNFPGRFSGRQFSNSRSEMNVSTLELGDSALYLCASSPGHETYNSPLHFGNGTRLTVT.

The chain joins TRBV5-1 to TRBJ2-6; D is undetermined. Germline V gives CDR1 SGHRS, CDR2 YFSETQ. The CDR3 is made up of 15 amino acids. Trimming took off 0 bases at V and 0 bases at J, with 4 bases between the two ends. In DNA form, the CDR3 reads TGCGCCAGCAGCTTGGCTACCTCTGGGGCCAACGTCCTGACTTTC. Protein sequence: CASSLATSGANVLTF.

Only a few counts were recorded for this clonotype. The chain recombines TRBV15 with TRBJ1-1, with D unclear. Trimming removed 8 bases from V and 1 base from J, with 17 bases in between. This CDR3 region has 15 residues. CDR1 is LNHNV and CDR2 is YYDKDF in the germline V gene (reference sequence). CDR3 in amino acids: CATSPFGRTNTEAFF. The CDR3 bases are TGTGCCACCTCACCGTTTGGCCGGACGAACACTGAAGCTTTCTTT.

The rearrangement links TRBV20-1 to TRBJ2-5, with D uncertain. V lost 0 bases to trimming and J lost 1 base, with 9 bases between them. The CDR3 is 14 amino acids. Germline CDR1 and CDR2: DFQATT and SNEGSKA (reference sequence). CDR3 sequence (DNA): TGCAGTGCTAGAGATTGGCACGGCCAAGAGACCCAGTACTTC. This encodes CSARDWHGQETQYF.

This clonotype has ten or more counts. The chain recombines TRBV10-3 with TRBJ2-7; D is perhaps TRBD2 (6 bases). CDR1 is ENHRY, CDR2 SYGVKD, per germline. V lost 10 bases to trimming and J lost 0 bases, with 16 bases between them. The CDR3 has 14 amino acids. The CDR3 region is CATGDSRGSYEQYF. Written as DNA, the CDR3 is TGTGCCACCGGGGACTCTCGGGGCTCCTACGAGCAGTACTTC.

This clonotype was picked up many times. The CDR3 protein is CASSQGGREKLFF. In DNA form, the CDR3 reads TGTGCCAGCAGCCAAGGTGGGCGCGAAAAACTGTTTTTT. The chain carries TRBV4-2 and TRBJ1-4; unclear D gene. Germline CDR1 is LGHNA and CDR2 is YNFKEQ. V shed 1 base and J shed 8 bases, with 8 bases lying between them. The CDR3 consists of 13 residues.